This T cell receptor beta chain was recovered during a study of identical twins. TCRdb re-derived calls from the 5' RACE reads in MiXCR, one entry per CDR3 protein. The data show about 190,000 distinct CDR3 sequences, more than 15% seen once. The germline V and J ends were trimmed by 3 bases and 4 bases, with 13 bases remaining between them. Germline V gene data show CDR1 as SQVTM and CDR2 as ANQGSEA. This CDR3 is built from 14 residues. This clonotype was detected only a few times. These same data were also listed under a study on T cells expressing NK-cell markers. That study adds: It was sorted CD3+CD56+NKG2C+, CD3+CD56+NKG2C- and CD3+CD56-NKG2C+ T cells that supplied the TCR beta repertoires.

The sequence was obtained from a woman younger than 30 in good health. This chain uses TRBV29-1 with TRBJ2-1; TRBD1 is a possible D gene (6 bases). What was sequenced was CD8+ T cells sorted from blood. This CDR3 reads CSVDPGTPYNEQFF. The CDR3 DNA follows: TGCAGCGTTGACCCCGGGACACCGTACAATGAGCAGTTCTTC.